This T cell receptor (beta chain) appears in the sequencing data of a study of cytomegalovirus exposure and HLA in healthy donors. The CDR3 totals 15 residues. Deletions cut 3 bases from V and 0 bases from J, with 12 bases between. Germline V gene sequence: CDR1 MGHRA, CDR2 YSYEKL. It was with 60 Vbeta and 13 Jbeta primers that the PCR ran. The assay was immunoSEQ multiplex PCR, and TCRdb's table has in-frame clones only and misses some. The profile covers about 140,000 clones, with approximately 77% appearing a single time and approximately 2% taken by the ten largest. The TCR originated in a man aged 30-40 years in good health and CMV-seronegative. The sequencing sample was made of PBMCs. This rearrangement joins TRBV4-1 to TRBJ2-7; perhaps TRBD2 as D (5 bases). The DNA of the CDR3 is TGCGCCAGCAGCCAGGCTAGCTTTAGCTCCTACGAGCAGTACTTC. Translation gives CASSQASFSSYEQYF.